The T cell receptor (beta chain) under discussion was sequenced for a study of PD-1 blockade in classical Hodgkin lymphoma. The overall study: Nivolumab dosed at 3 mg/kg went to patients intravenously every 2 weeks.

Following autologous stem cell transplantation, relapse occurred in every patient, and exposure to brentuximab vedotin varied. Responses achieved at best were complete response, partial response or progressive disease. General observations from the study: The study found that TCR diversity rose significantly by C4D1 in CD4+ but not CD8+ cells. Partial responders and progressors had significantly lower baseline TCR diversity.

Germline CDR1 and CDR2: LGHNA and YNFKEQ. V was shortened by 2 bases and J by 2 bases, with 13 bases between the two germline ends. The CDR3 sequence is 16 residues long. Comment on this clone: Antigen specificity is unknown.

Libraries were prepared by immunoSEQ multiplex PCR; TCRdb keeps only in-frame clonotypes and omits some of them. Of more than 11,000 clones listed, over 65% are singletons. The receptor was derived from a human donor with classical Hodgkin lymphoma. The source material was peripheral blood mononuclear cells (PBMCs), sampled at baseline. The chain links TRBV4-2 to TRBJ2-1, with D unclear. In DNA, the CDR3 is TGTGCCAGCAGCCAAATCCAGACACGTCCCTACAATGAGCAGTTCTTC. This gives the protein CASSQIQTRPYNEQFF.